This TCR beta chain comes out of a study of CD8 T cells in ankylosing spondylitis. This clonotype was seen ten or more times. Its antigen is undetermined. Study results and limitations: Within matched ankylosing spondylitis synovial fluid, disease-linked clones were reportedly significantly enriched. Researchers report that disease-linked clones proved CD8+ and relatively rare in peripheral blood. Ankylosing spondylitis blood seemed to carry a telltale TCR beta motif made of under ten highly homologous variants.

Molecular-barcoded quantitative 5'-RACE produced these TCR beta libraries. TCRdb fed the 5' RACE reads into MiXCR, producing one record per CDR3 protein. The table shows 200,000 to 300,000 distinct CDR3 sequences, with 8.6% occurring only once. This CDR3 has 16 amino acids. With V trimmed by 5 bases and J by 0 bases, 6 bases remained unmatched. Germline V CDR1 and CDR2: SEHNR, FQNEAQ (reference sequence). The V and J genes are TRBV7-9 and TRBJ2-3; TRBD2 aligns across 9 bases. Sequenced material: blood, either unsorted or a sorted T cell fraction (not recorded which). This receptor was identified in a male donor with ankylosing spondylitis or in good health (not recorded which). In nucleotides, the CDR3 is TGTGCCAGCAGCCCTGCCAGCGGGGGGAGCACAGATACGCAGTATTTT. This sequence encodes CASSPASGGSTDTQYF.